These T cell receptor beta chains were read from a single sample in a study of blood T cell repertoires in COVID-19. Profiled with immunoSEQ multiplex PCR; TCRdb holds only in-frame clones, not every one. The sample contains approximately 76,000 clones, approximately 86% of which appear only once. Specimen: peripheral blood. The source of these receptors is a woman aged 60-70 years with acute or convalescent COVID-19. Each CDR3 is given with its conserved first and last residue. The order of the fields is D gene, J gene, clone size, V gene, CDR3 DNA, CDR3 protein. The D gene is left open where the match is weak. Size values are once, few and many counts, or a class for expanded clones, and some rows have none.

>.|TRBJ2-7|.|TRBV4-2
TGTGCCAGCAGCTTCGGGGGACTTAGCTACGAGCAGTACTTC
CASSFGGLSYEQYF
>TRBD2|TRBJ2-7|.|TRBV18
TGTGCCAGCTCACCACGTGGGACTAGCGGGAGGGCCATAGGGCAGTACTTC
CASSPRGTSGRAIGQYF
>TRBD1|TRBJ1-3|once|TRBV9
TGTGCCAGCAGCGCGGGACAGATGTCTGGAAACACCATATATTTT
CASSAGQMSGNTIYF
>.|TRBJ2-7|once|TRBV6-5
TGTGCCAGCAGTCTAGAGCCCCTCATCTACGAGCAGTACTTC
CASSLEPLIYEQYF
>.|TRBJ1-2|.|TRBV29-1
TGCAGCGCCGAGGGGGTTCGGAACACCTTC
CSAEGVRNTF
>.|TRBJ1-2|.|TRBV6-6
TGTGCCAGCAGTACCGGCAGGGGCGATGGCTACACCTTC
CASSTGRGDGYTF
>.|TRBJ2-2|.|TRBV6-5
TGTGCCAGCAGTTACTCGTACAGGGCGAACACCGGGGAGCTGTTTTTT
CASSYSYRANTGELFF
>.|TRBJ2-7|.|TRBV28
TGTGCCAGCAGACCAGCCCAGGCCTACGAGCAGTACTTC
CASRPAQAYEQYF
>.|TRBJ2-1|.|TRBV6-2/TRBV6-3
TGTGCCAGTAGCGTATACAATGAGCAGTTCTTC
CASSVYNEQFF
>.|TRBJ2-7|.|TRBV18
TGTGCCAGCTCACCGGCGCAGGAAAGCTCCTACGAGCAGTACTTC
CASSPAQESSYEQYF
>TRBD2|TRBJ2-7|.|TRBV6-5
TGTGCCAGCAGACTAGCGTCCTACGAGCAGTACTTC
CASRLASYEQYF
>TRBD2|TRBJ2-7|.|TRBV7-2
TGTGCCAGCAGCCTCGGGGGAGGGGAAAGCTCCTACGAGCAGTACTTC
CASSLGGGESSYEQYF
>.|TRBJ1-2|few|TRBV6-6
TGTGCCAGCAGCTCGTCTACTGGCTATGGCTACACCTTC
CASSSSTGYGYTF
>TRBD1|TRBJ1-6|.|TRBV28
TGTGCCAGCAGTGAAAACAGGGGGCGAAATTCACCCCTCCACTTT
CASSENRGRNSPLHF
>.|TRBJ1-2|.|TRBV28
TGTGCCAGCGGCTTGACACGAAACTATGGCTACACCTTC
CASGLTRNYGYTF
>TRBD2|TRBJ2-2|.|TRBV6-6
TGTGCCGGAAAGGGACTAGCGGGACTCACCGGGGAGCTGTTTTTT
CAGKGLAGLTGELFF
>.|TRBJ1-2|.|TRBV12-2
TGTGCAAGTCGCTTAGGTCACAGGGGGCACAACACCTTC
CASRLGHRGHNTF
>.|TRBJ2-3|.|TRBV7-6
TGTGCCAGCAGCCGAGACTCGTATACGCAGTATTTT
CASSRDSYTQYF
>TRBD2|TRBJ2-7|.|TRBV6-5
TGTGCCAGCAGTTTTCGTCCCGCGGGAGCGCCCTACGAGCAGTACTTC
CASSFRPAGAPYEQYF
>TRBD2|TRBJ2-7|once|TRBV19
TGTGCCAGTACCAAAGACGGACTAGCCTACGAGCAGTACTTC
CASTKDGLAYEQYF
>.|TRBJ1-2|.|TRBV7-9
TGTGCCAGCGGCGAGACAGATATTGGCTACACCTTC
CASGETDIGYTF
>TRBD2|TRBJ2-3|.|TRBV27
TGTGCCAGCAGGGAGGCCGGGACTAGTCCTTCCGATACGCAGTATTTT
CASREAGTSPSDTQYF
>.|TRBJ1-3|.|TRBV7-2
TGTGCCAGCAGCTTAGACAGCCTAAACACCATATATTTT
CASSLDSLNTIYF
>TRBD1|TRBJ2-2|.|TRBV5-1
TGCGCCAGCAGCTTATTAGGGGGCGCCCCCGGGGAGCTGTTTTTT
CASSLLGGAPGELFF
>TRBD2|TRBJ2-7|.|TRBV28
TGTGCCAGCAGTTTATCTGGCGGGAGGGTCCACGAGCAGTACTTC
CASSLSGGRVHEQYF
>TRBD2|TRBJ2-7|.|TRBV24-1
TGTGCCACCAGGGGACTAGCGGGAGAAGTCTGGTACGAGCAGTACTTC
CATRGLAGEVWYEQYF
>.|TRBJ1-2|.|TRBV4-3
TGCGCCAGCAGCCTCCATGGGGGCATGTTTGGCTACACCTTC
CASSLHGGMFGYTF
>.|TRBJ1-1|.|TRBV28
TGTGCCAGCAGTTCCCCCGGGGAGAACACTGAAGCTTTCTTT
CASSSPGENTEAFF
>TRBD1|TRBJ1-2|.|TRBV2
TGTGCCAGCACCGGGACAGGGGGCTATGGCTACACCTTC
CASTGTGGYGYTF
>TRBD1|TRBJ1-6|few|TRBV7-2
TGTGCCAGCAGCCTCGCCGGACAGGGGGCGCGTTCACCCCTCCACTTT
CASSLAGQGARSPLHF
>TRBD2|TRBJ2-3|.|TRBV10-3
TGTGCCATCAGTGAGTCCCGGACTAGTGGAGATACGCAGTATTTT
CAISESRTSGDTQYF
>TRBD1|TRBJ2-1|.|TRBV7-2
TGTGCCAGCAGCTTCGGGACAGAAAGGAATGAGCAGTTCTTC
CASSFGTERNEQFF
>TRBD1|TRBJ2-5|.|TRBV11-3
TGTGCCAGCAGCCCCAGGGGGATAGAGACCCAGTACTTC
CASSPRGIETQYF
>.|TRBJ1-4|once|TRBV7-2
TGTGCCAGCAGCTTAGTTGGAGGGAGAGTGGAAGAAAAACTGTTTTTT
CASSLVGGRVEEKLFF
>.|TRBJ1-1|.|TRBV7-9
TGTGCCAGCAGCTTAGCAGGGAGGACTGAAGCTTTCTTT
CASSLAGRTEAFF
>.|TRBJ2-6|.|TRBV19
TGTGCCAGTAGTCCCACAGGCGGTGGGGCCAACGTCCTGACTTTC
CASSPTGGGANVLTF
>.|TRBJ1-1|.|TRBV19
TGTGCCAGTAGTATGGGGCAGGGGCTGAACACTGAAGCTTTCTTT
CASSMGQGLNTEAFF
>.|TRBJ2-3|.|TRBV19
TGTGCCAGTAGTCACGGACAGAACCCAACAGATACGCAGTATTTT
CASSHGQNPTDTQYF
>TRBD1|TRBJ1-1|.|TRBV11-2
TGTGCCAGCAGCTTACAGGGGGTTCTTACTGAAGCTTTCTTT
CASSLQGVLTEAFF
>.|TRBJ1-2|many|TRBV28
TGTGCCAGCAGTTCCACGCCGGGAAGCTATGGCTACACCTTC
CASSSTPGSYGYTF
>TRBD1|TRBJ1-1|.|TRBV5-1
TGCGCCAGCAGGCTTGGAGGGACAGGGGACTTAAACACTGAAGCTTTCTTT
CASRLGGTGDLNTEAFF
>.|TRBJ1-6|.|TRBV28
TGTGCCAGCACCCAATCGGGGGGAGAAAATTCACCCCTCCACTTT
CASTQSGGENSPLHF
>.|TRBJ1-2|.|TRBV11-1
TGTGCCAGCAGCCTTCTCCCCGGGAACTATGGCTACACCTTC
CASSLLPGNYGYTF
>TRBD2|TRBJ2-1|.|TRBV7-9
TGTGCCAGCAGCCTCAGGGTGGCGGGAGAGGTCGGTGAGCAGTTCTTC
CASSLRVAGEVGEQFF
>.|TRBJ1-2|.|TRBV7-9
TGTGCCAGCAGCTTAGACAGGTACTATGGCTACACCTTC
CASSLDRYYGYTF
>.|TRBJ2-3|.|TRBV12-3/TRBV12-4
TGTGCCAGCAGTCGCACAGGAACAGATACGCAGTATTTT
CASSRTGTDTQYF
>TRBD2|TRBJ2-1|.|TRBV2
TGTGCCAGCAGTGAGGTATCTAGCGGATACAATGAGCAGTTCTTC
CASSEVSSGYNEQFF
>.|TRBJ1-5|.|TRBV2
TGTGCCAGCAGGGAAGACAGAAGCAATCAGCCCCAGCATTTT
CASREDRSNQPQHF
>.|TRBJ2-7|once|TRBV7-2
TGTGCCAGCAGTAACATGTACGAGCAGTACTTC
CASSNMYEQYF
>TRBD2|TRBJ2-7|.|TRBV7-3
TGTGCCAGCAGCTTAAGGCTGAGCGGGAGTGCTTACGAGCAGTACTTC
CASSLRLSGSAYEQYF
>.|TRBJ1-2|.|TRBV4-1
TGCGCCAGCAGCCAAGAGGGCAGGGTGTACCTCTTGGACTATGGCTACACCTTC
CASSQEGRVYLLDYGYTF
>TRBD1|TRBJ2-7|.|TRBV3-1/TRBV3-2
TGTGCCAGCAGCCAATACAGGGGGCAAACCTACGAGCAGTACTTC
CASSQYRGQTYEQYF
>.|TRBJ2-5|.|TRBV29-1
TGCAGCGTTAAACAGGGCCTCCAAGAGACCCAGTACTTC
CSVKQGLQETQYF
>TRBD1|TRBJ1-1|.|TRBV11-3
TGTGCCAGCAGCCCCGGACAGGAGAGAAAAGCTTTCTTT
CASSPGQERKAFF
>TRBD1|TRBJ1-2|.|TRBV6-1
TGTGCCAGCAGTGAAGTAGGACAGGCCGCGGGGGGCTACACCTTC
CASSEVGQAAGGYTF
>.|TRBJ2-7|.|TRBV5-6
TGTGCCAGCAGCTCCGGTTACGAGCAGTACTTC
CASSSGYEQYF
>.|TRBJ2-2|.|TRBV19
TGTGCCAGTAGTATCTCCGTGTCGAACACCGGGGAGCTGTTTTTT
CASSISVSNTGELFF
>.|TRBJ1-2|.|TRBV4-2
TGTGCCAGCAGCTCTCGGGGGGGCGTCATTGATGGCTACACCTTC
CASSSRGGVIDGYTF
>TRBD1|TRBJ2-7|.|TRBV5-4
TGTGCCAGCAGCTTGGGAGACAGGGGTTATCTCGAGCAGTACTTC
CASSLGDRGYLEQYF
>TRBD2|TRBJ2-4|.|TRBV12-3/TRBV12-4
TGTGCCAGCAGCCGGACTAGCGGGGGTATTCAGTACTTC
CASSRTSGGIQYF